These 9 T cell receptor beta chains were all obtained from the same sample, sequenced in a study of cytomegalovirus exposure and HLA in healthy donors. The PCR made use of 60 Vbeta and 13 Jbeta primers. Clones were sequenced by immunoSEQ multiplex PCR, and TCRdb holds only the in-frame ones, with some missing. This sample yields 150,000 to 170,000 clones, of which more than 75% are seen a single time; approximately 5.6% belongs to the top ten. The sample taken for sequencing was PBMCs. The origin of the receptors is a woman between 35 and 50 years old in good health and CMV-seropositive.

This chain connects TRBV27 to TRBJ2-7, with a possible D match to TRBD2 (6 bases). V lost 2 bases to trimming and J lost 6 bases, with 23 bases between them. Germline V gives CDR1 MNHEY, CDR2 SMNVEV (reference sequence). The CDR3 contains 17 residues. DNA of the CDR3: TGTGCCAGCAGTTTAGGGCGGTCGGACTATCAGCGAAGCGAGCAGTACTTC. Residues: CASSLGRSDYQRSEQYF.

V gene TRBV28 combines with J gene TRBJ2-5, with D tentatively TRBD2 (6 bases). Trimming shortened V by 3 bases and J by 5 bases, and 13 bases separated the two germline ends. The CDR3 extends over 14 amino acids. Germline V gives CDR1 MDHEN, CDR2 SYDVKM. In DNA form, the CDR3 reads TGTGCCAGCAGTTTGCCAGGGAGGCAGGAGACCCAGTACTTC. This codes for CASSLPGRQETQYF. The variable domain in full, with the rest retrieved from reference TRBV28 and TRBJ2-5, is DVKVTQSSRYLVKRTGEKVFLECVQDMDHENMFWYRQDPGLGLRLIYFSYDVKMKEKGDIPEGYSVSREKKERFSLILESASTNQTSMYLCASSLPGRQETQYFGPGTRLLVL.

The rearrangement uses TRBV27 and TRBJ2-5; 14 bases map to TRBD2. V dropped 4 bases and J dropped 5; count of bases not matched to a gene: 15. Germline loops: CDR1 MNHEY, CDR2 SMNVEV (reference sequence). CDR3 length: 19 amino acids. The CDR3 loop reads CASSSRGLAGDSRMETQYF. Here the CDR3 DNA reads TGTGCCAGCAGTTCCCGGGGACTAGCGGGAGATTCGCGTATGGAGACCCAGTACTTC.

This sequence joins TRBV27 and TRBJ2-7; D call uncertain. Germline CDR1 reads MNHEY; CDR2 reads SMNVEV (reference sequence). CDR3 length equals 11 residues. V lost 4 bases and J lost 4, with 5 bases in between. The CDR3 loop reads CASSSSYEQYF. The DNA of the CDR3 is TGTGCCAGCAGTTCGAGTTACGAGCAGTACTTC.

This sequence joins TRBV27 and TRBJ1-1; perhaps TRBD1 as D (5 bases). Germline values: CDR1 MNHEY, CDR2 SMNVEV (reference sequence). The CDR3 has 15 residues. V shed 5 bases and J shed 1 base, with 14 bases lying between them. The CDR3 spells CASSPRTLRNTEAFF. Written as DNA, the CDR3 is TGTGCCAGCAGTCCTCGGACACTCCGGAACACTGAAGCTTTCTTT.

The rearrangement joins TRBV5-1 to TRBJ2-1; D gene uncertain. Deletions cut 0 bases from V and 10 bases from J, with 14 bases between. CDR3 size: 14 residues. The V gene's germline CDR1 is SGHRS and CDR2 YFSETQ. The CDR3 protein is CASSLVTPVREQFF. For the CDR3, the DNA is TGCGCCAGCAGCTTGGTGACTCCTGTTAGGGAGCAGTTCTTC.

CDR3 loop: CASSRQGGGNTIYF. The CDR3 coding sequence is TGTGCCAGCAGTCGACAGGGAGGTGGAAACACCATATATTTT. The chain combines TRBV28 with TRBJ1-3, with 7 bases identical to TRBD1. The CDR3 is 14 amino acids. CDR1 is MDHEN, CDR2 SYDVKM, per germline. The junction had 4 bases not matched to a gene; V was cut back by 5 bases and J by 3 bases.

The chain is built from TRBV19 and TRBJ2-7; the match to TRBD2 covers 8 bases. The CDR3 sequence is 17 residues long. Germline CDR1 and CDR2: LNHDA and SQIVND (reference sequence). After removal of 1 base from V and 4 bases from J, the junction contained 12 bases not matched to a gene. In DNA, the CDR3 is TGTGCCAGTAGTATAGGTCCGGGAGGGCCGGCGGGTTACGAGCAGTACTTC. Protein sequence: CASSIGPGGPAGYEQYF.

In nucleotides, the CDR3 is TGTGCCAGCAGCTTGGTAAGCGGGGCAGATACGCAGTATTTT. It encodes CASSLVSGADTQYF. The chain carries TRBV5-4 and TRBJ2-3, with TRBD2 identical over 7 bases. V shed 0 bases, J shed 4 bases, and the junction held 2 bases outside the gene matches. There are 14 residues in the CDR3. CDR1 SGHNT and CDR2 YYREEE come from the germline V gene (reference sequence).